This T cell receptor beta chain comes out of a study of PD-1 blockade in classical Hodgkin lymphoma. Clones were read by immunoSEQ multiplex PCR, and TCRdb kept only the in-frame ones, dropping some. The sample has about 8,800 clones; 82% are singletons. Findings and limits, study-wide: Diminished baseline TCR diversity has been reported in newly diagnosed patients relative to healthy donors. Only CD4+ TCR diversity, not CD8+, had risen significantly by C4D1.

Regarding time point: cycle 4 day 1 (C4D1), after more than five weeks of nivolumab. Every patient experienced relapse after autologous stem cell transplantation, and brentuximab vedotin exposure varied. When best responses were assessed, they were complete response, partial response or progressive disease. With respect to this clone: The antigen is not known.

The sequenced sample was peripheral blood mononuclear cells (PBMCs), obtained before the fourth cycle of nivolumab. The receptor's source is a human donor with classical Hodgkin lymphoma.

The CDR3 reads CASSIDWVVSNYGYTF. The CDR3, as DNA: TGTGCCAGTAGTATAGATTGGGTCGTTTCTAACTATGGCTACACCTTC. This chain connects TRBV19 to TRBJ1-2; no definite D call. The germline gives CDR1 LNHDA, CDR2 SQIVND (reference sequence). This CDR3 region has 16 residues. V was pared by 0 bases and J by 0 bases, with 11 bases between.